This passage covers 16 T cell receptor beta chains from one sample sequenced in a study of PD-L1 blockade in urothelial cancer. The time point is: peripheral blood 6 weeks after treatment start. Method: immunoSEQ multiplex PCR; TCRdb's copy keeps in-frame clones and lacks some. The table lists 40,000 to 50,000 clones, roughly 82% of them singletons. The sample here was PBMCs, taken around atezolizumab (anti-PD-L1) treatment. The receptors were gathered from a man between 60 and 75 years old with urothelial cancer.

V and J are TRBV11-2 and TRBJ2-1, with D maybe TRBD2 (5 bases). The CDR3 is 17 residues long. The V end lost 2 bases, the J end lost 5 bases, and 19 bases lay between the germline ends. Germline CDR1 SGHAT, CDR2 FQNNGV. CDR3 residues: CASSLRSSRGSDNEQFF. For the CDR3, the DNA is TGTGCCAGCAGCTTACGATCCTCGCGAGGGAGCGACAATGAGCAGTTCTTC.

The V gene is TRBV2, the J gene TRBJ1-1; 8 nucleotides match TRBD1. V gave up 7 bases and J gave up 3 bases; unmatched junction bases: 4. The CDR3 is 13 amino acids. Germline V gene sequence: CDR1 SNHLY, CDR2 FYNNEI. DNA of the CDR3: TGTGCCAGCACCGCGGACAGGGACACTGAAGCTTTCTTT. Translated: CASTADRDTEAFF.

This chain links TRBV2 with TRBJ2-7; 7 nucleotides line up with TRBD1. J was trimmed by 2 bases and V by 5 bases; bases with no gene match: 6. This CDR3 comprises 14 residues. Looked up from germline, CDR1 is SNHLY and CDR2 is FYNNEI. The CDR3 region is CASSSDRVPYEQYF. The DNA of the CDR3 is TGTGCCAGCAGTTCTGACAGGGTTCCCTACGAGCAGTACTTC.

The V and J genes are TRBV13 and TRBJ1-1, with 8 bases that match TRBD1. Looked up from germline, CDR1 is PRHDT and CDR2 is FYEKMQ (reference sequence). The CDR3 totals 16 residues. V was pared by 0 bases and J by 1 base, with 4 bases of the junction left unmatched. CDR3 amino acids: CASSLGRGQGNTEAFF. The CDR3 region has the DNA TGTGCCAGCAGCTTAGGCAGGGGGCAAGGGAACACTGAAGCTTTCTTT.

The chain couples TRBV7-9 to TRBJ1-4; D is ambiguous. The length of the CDR3 is 15 residues. Germline V lookup: CDR1 SEHNR, CDR2 FQNEAQ (reference sequence). Trimming removed 5 bases from V and 1 base from J, with 11 bases in between. For the CDR3, the DNA is TGTGCCAGCAGCCCCAGTGAGGGAACTAATGAAAAACTGTTTTTT. It translates to CASSPSEGTNEKLFF.

The CDR3 DNA sequence: TGTGCCAGCAGCTTGGGGGGTCTGGGGACCGGGGAGCTGTTTTTT. Translated, it gives CASSLGGLGTGELFF. The genes are TRBV11-3 and TRBJ2-2; a weak D match, TRBD2 (6 bases). The V end lost 3 bases, the J end lost 5 bases, and 13 bases lay between the germline ends. The CDR3 totals 15 residues. Germline V CDR1 and CDR2: SGHNT, YENEEA.

The CDR3 DNA reads TGCAGCGCTATGACAGGGGGTTTGAGCAATCAGCCCCAGCATTTT. Its translation is CSAMTGGLSNQPQHF. This sequence joins TRBV29-1 and TRBJ1-5, with TRBD1 identical over 9 bases. After removal of 7 bases from V and 1 base from J, the junction contained 8 bases not matched to a gene. This CDR3 has 15 amino acids. Germline CDR1 SQVTM, CDR2 ANQGSEA.

The V and J genes are TRBV5-1 and TRBJ2-7; TRBD1 agrees at 8 bases. V trimming: 4 bases; J trimming: 4 bases; junction bases outside the gene matches: 7. CDR3 length: 14 residues. Per the germline V gene, CDR1 is SGHRS and CDR2 is YFSETQ. The CDR3 DNA reads TGCGCCAGCAGCCTAGGACAGGGAGCGTACGAGCAGTACTTC. It yields the protein CASSLGQGAYEQYF.

The CDR3 here is CASSPPLFSGDPAGDTQYF. The CDR3, as DNA: TGTGCCAGCAGCCCCCCCTTGTTTAGCGGAGACCCCGCAGGAGATACGCAGTATTTT. J is TRBJ2-3 and V is TRBV13; TRBD2 might be the D (6 bases). The CDR3 totals 19 residues. CDR1 and CDR2 (germline): PRHDT, FYEKMQ (reference sequence). Trimming took 5 bases from V and 5 from J, leaving 29 bases between them.

J is TRBJ2-6 and V is TRBV4-2, with D possibly TRBD1 on 6 matching bases. The ends were cut back, 3 bases at V and 3 bases at J, with 9 bases in the middle. Germline values: CDR1 LGHNA, CDR2 YNFKEQ. The length of the CDR3 is 15 residues. DNA for the CDR3: TGTGCCAGCAGCCAGAACAGGGTTGGGGCCAACGTCCTGACTTTC. It is translated as CASSQNRVGANVLTF.

The J gene is TRBJ2-5, the V gene TRBV4-2; TRBD2 matches at 9 bases. The trim removed 1 base at V and 5 bases at J, leaving 8 bases unmatched. The germline CDR1 and CDR2 sequences are LGHNA and YNFKEQ. The CDR3 contains 16 residues. The CDR3 DNA sequence: TGTGCCAGCAGCCAAGCGGGTAGCGGGGGAGGTGAGACCCAGTACTTC. Protein sequence: CASSQAGSGGGETQYF.

This clone was picked up a small number of times. The chain employs TRBV5-6 and TRBJ1-6; a weak D match, TRBD1 (6 bases). This CDR3 contains 15 residues. V lost 2 bases to trimming and J lost 7 bases, with 13 bases between them. CDR1 SGHDT and CDR2 YYEEEE come from the germline V gene. The CDR3 is CASSFNRASNSPLHF. For the CDR3, the DNA is TGTGCCAGCAGCTTCAACAGGGCCAGCAATTCACCCCTCCACTTT.

The chain is built from TRBV6-5 and TRBJ2-7; D is possibly TRBD1 (6 bases). Trimming cost V 4 bases and J 2 bases, with 15 bases left between them. CDR1 and CDR2 (germline): MNHEY, SVGAGI. This CDR3 spans 15 amino acids. CDR3 nucleotide sequence: TGTGCCAGCAGTTCCCAGACAGGACACCCCTACGAGCAGTACTTC. This codes for CASSSQTGHPYEQYF.

The chain carries TRBV7-9 and TRBJ1-2; 7 bases match TRBD1. Germline V gene data show CDR1 as SEHNR and CDR2 as FQNEAQ (reference sequence). The junction had 3 bases not matched to a gene; V was cut back by 1 base and J by 4 bases. This CDR3 has 14 residues. The DNA of the CDR3 is TGTGCCAGCAGCTTAGGACAGGGCGGCTATGGCTACACCTTC. Translated: CASSLGQGGYGYTF.

This clone was seen just once. The J gene is TRBJ2-5, the V gene TRBV6-1; 8 bases are a match to TRBD2. Germline V gene sequence: CDR1 MNHNS, CDR2 SASEGT. Germline trimming cut 6 bases from V and 5 bases from J; bases unmatched to any gene: 8. The CDR3 length is 14 residues. The CDR3 bases are TGTGCCAGCAGACAACCGGGACTAGGGGAGACCCAGTACTTC. It is translated as CASRQPGLGETQYF.

The chain recombines TRBV19 with TRBJ1-5; 10 bases match TRBD1. V shed 1 base, J shed 7 bases, and the junction held 10 bases outside the gene matches. From germline, CDR1 is LNHDA and CDR2 SQIVND (reference sequence). The CDR3 is 17 amino acids. The CDR3 loop is CASSIGAGTGALQPQHF. The CDR3 nucleotides are TGTGCCAGTAGTATAGGGGCCGGGACAGGGGCCCTCCAGCCCCAGCATTTT. Variable domain in full (rest from reference TRBV19 and TRBJ1-5): DGGITQSPKYLFRKEGQNVTLSCEQNLNHDAMYWYRQDPGQGLRLIYYSQIVNDFQKGDIAEGYSVSREKKESFPLTVTSAQKNPTAFYLCASSIGAGTGALQPQHFGDGTRLSIL.